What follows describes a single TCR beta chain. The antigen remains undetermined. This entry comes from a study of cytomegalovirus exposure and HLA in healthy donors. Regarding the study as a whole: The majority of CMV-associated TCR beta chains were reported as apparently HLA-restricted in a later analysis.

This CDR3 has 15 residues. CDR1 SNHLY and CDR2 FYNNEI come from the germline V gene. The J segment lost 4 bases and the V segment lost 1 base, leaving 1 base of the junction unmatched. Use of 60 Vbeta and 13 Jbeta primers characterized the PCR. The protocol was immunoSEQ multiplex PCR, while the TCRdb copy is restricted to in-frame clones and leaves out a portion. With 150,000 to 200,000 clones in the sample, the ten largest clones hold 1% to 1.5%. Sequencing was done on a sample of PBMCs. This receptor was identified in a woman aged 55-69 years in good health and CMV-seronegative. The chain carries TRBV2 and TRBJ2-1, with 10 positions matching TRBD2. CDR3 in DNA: TGTGCCAGCAGTGAAGGGACTAGCGGTTACAATGAGCAGTTCTTC. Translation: CASSEGTSGYNEQFF.